One and the same sample provided the 5 T cell receptor beta chains below, sequenced in a study of T cell clonality in common variable immunodeficiency. The assay was immunoSEQ multiplex PCR, and TCRdb's table has in-frame clones only and misses some. Altogether some 40,000 clones were found in the sample, and no singletons occur. Sample: peripheral blood mononuclear cells. The receptors come from a person between 18 and 75 years old in good health.

This clone was detected ten times or more. The read comes to an end 3 residues before the CDR3 does, leaving the germline J gene to fill in the end. The rearrangement joins TRBV10-2 to TRBJ2-1, with TRBD1 matching over 7 bases. This CDR3 has 15 residues. The germline V gene has CDR1 WSHSY and CDR2 SAAADI. V was clipped by 8 bases and J by 3 bases; unmatched bases: 10. Incomplete CDR3 DNA: TGCGCCAGCTTACAGGGGCCACGGGGCTACAATGAG. It specifies CASLQGPRGYNE. The full CDR3 protein reads CASLQGPRGYNEQFF.

The table lists this clone with many counts. With the read ending 3 residues before the CDR3 end, the germline J gene is used to fill in that end. The chain recombines TRBV5-1 with TRBJ2-3, with 10 bases matching TRBD2. From germline, CDR1 is SGHRS and CDR2 YFSETQ. With 4 bases clipped from V and 1 base from J, the junction kept 3 bases outside the gene matches. The CDR3 totals 15 residues. CDR3 sequence: CASSLLAGGTDTQYF. Partial CDR3 DNA: TGCGCCAGCAGCCTCCTAGCGGGGGGCACAGATACG.

This clone was observed at least ten times. The CDR3 end falls 3 residues outside the read, so it is completed with the germline J gene. The rearrangement joins TRBV9 to TRBJ2-1, with D tentatively TRBD2 (7 bases). V lost 0 bases, J lost 5 bases, and 12 bases lay in between. This CDR3 is built from 15 residues. The germline gives CDR1 SGDLS, CDR2 YYNGEE. Partial CDR3 DNA: TGTGCCAGCAGCGTAGGGGGGGGCCTAAACAATGAG. Its translation: CASSVGGGLNNE. The entire CDR3 protein is CASSVGGGLNNEQFF.

This clone was seen repeatedly, ten times or more. The read is 3 residues too short to cover the CDR3 end, so that end is filled in from the germline J gene. The V call is TRBV7-2, the J call TRBJ2-5; the match to TRBD2 covers 12 bases. This CDR3 spans 15 amino acids. Germline loops: CDR1 SGHTA, CDR2 FQGNSA. Trimming cost V 5 bases and J 7 bases; bases outside gene matches: 8. The CDR3: CASSRLAGAGGTQYF. The sequenced part of the CDR3 DNA is TGTGCCAGCAGCCGACTAGCGGGGGCCGGCGGGACC. The whole variable domain, filled in from reference TRBV7-2 and TRBJ2-5, reads GAGVSQSPSNKVTEKGKDVELRCDPISGHTALYWYRQSLGQGLEFLIYFQGNSAPDKSGLPSDRFSAERTGGSVSTLTIQRTQQEDSAVYLCASSRLAGAGGTQYFGPGTRLLVL.

This clone has a count of ten or more. The read falls 3 residues short of the CDR3 end, and the missing part is taken from the germline J gene. V gene TRBV27 combines with J gene TRBJ2-3, with 9 bases matching TRBD1. CDR1 is MNHEY and CDR2 is SMNVEV in the germline V gene (reference sequence). This CDR3 is 16 amino acids long. The junction had 9 bases not matched to a gene; V was cut back by 4 bases and J by 4 bases. The chain's CDR3 is CASSSPGTGPADTQYF. The part of the CDR3 DNA that was read is TGTGCCAGCAGTTCCCCCGGGACAGGGCCGGCAGATACG.